This paragraph reports one TCR beta chain. V shed 4 bases and J 4 bases; nucleotides not matched to a gene: 5. The V gene's germline CDR1 is SGHTA and CDR2 FQGTGA. The CDR3 covers 15 residues. This specimen belongs to a study of blood T cell repertoires in COVID-19. Whole-study context: Material from acute and convalescent COVID-19 was sourced from the United States, Italy and Spain. Sources were T cells, B-cell-depleted T cells, or PBMCs; the material itself was cDNA or gDNA.

Per the authors' pipeline: The authors estimated nucleated cell counts from reference gene primer amplification. Generated by immunoSEQ multiplex PCR, the TCRdb table keeps only in-frame clones and is missing some. V, J and clone size reflect that table, while D and trimming were determined from the DNA. Here the sample spans about 59,000 clones, roughly 78% being singletons. The rearrangement links TRBV7-3 to TRBJ2-3; 10 bases match TRBD2. Material: peripheral blood. This sequence originates from a man between 60 and 75 years old with acute or convalescent COVID-19. The CDR3 DNA sequence: TGTGCCAGCAGCTCAAGCGGGAGGGCCCCAGATACGCAGTATTTT. Translated, it gives CASSSSGRAPDTQYF.